One sample yielded the 4 T cell receptor beta chains listed below, sequenced in a study of blood T cells in healthy people across ages (dated by TCRdb to the mid-2010s). Libraries were constructed by 5' RACE. The data were produced on an Illumina HiSeq 2500. The second PCR ran for about 7 to 11 cycles and used a J-beta primer mix along with a sample-barcoded 5' primer. TCRdb handled the public reads itself, with Q25 trimming in fastp and clone calling in MiXCR, and kept productive beta chains. For every CDR3 protein sequence, its rows merge into one entry that carries the most common genes and DNA. The sample contains about 1.5 million distinct CDR3 sequences, 35% to 45% of them found a single time. The ten most abundant clones make up around 4% of the sample. Sequencing input: blood. These TCRs come from a young woman in good health.

This chain connects TRBV9 to TRBJ2-5, with TRBD2 identical over 8 bases. This CDR3 spans 15 amino acids. CDR1 is SGDLS, CDR2 YYNGEE, per germline. V lost 0 bases, J lost 3 bases, and 4 bases stayed unmatched. CDR3 loop: CASSVGGSGEETQYF. CDR3 bases: TGTGCCAGCAGCGTAGGGGGTAGCGGGGAAGAGACCCAGTACTTC.

The chain employs TRBV6-6 and TRBJ2-1; TRBD2 matches at 12 bases. V was pared by 5 bases and J by 7 bases, with 12 bases of the junction left unmatched. This CDR3 spans 17 amino acids. Germline V gene data show CDR1 as MNHNY and CDR2 as SVGAGI (reference sequence). The CDR3 region is CASSRNPGLAGKNEQFF. CDR3 sequence (DNA): TGTGCCAGCAGTCGAAATCCCGGACTAGCGGGAAAAAATGAGCAGTTCTTC.

The chain links TRBV9 to TRBJ1-2; TRBD1 matches 9 bases. CDR3 length: 15 residues. Germline V gene data show CDR1 as SGDLS and CDR2 as YYNGEE. V was clipped by 0 bases and J by 4 bases; unmatched bases: 4. DNA for the CDR3: TGTGCCAGCAGCGTAGGGGGACAGGGTGGCTATGGCTACACCTTC. The encoded protein is CASSVGGQGGYGYTF.

The chain joins TRBV20-1 to TRBJ1-1, with D uncertain. CDR3 length equals 12 residues. Germline loops: CDR1 DFQATT, CDR2 SNEGSKA (reference sequence). The V end was cut by 0 bases, the J end by 5 bases, with 7 bases between. CDR3 nucleotides: TGCAGTGCTAGAGACCTTACTACTGAAGCTTTCTTT. This encodes CSARDLTTEAFF.